A selection of T cell receptor beta chains follows, all from one sample in a study of blood T cells in healthy people across ages. Using its own MiXCR run on the 5' RACE reads, TCRdb lists one record per CDR3 protein. The table records more than 800,000 distinct CDR3 sequences, roughly 26% of them present only once. Sample: blood. These receptors were taken from a woman aged 80 or older in good health. The CDR3 runs from the conserved cysteine through the conserved F or W. Each record gives: J gene, clone size, D gene, V gene, CDR3 protein, CDR3 DNA. A D gene is named only where the DNA matches it firmly. Only some rows state a clone size, as once, few, many or a class for expanded clones.

TRBJ2-7 many TRBD1 TRBV7-8 CASSSYRGTGNEQYF TGTGCCAGCAGCTCCTACAGGGGTACGGGGAACGAGCAGTACTTC
TRBJ2-7 many NA TRBV12-3/TRBV12-4 CASSSIRHTYEQYF TGTGCCAGCAGTTCCATACGACATACCTACGAGCAGTACTTC
TRBJ2-1 many TRBD2 TRBV3-1 CASSSFSGGAHEQFF TGTGCCAGCAGTTCCTTTAGCGGGGGGGCACATGAGCAGTTCTTC
TRBJ2-4 NA TRBD1 TRBV2 CASSKTGAVSKNIQYF TGTGCCAGCAGTAAGACAGGGGCCGTTTCCAAAAACATTCAGTACTTC
TRBJ2-2 NA NA TRBV12-3/TRBV12-4 CASSLVSWQGWETGELFF TGTGCCAGCAGTTTAGTGTCCTGGCAGGGTTGGGAGACCGGGGAGCTGTTTTTT
TRBJ2-3 many NA TRBV18 CASSPLPYSRGADTQYF TGTGCCAGCTCACCACTCCCTTATTCGCGGGGAGCAGATACGCAGTATTTT
TRBJ2-7 many NA TRBV6-2/TRBV6-3 CASSYSGVQNSYEQYF TGTGCCAGCAGTTACTCCGGGGTCCAGAACTCCTACGAGCAGTACTTC
TRBJ2-3 NA TRBD1 TRBV10-2 CASTRTGSTDAQYF TGCGCCAGTACCCGGACAGGGAGCACAGATGCGCAGTATTTT
TRBJ1-4 few NA TRBV30 CAWSAGVSEKLFF TGTGCCTGGAGTGCAGGGGTTTCTGAAAAACTGTTTTTT
TRBJ2-7 few NA TRBV6-2/TRBV6-3 CASSYGRDGEQYF TGTGCCAGCAGTTACGGCAGGGACGGCGAGCAGTACTTC
TRBJ2-7 NA NA TRBV5-4 CASSDPCEQYF TGTGCCAGCTCAGATCCCTGCGAGCAGTACTTC
TRBJ2-5 many NA TRBV7-2 CASSARLQETQYF TGTGCCAGCAGCGCTAGGTTACAAGAGACCCAGTACTTC
TRBJ1-2 once NA TRBV18 CASSRTTGYGYTF TGTGCCAGCTCACGAACTACGGGCTATGGCTACACCTTC
TRBJ1-2 many TRBD1 TRBV12-3/TRBV12-4 CASSLSLSTGDLNSGYTF TGTGCCAGCAGTTTGAGTCTTTCCACAGGGGATCTCAACAGCGGCTACACCTTC